This entry concerns a single T cell receptor beta chain. Its antigen is unidentified. The protocol was immunoSEQ multiplex PCR, while the TCRdb copy is restricted to in-frame clones and leaves out a portion. The table has 95,000 to 110,000 clones, approximately 90% seen once; the top ten hold 18%. The data were taken from a study of T cell responses to AZD1222 COVID-19 vaccine. Findings of the study overall: Repertoires were obtained solely post-peak T cell response.

V shed 5 bases and J shed 2 bases, with 4 bases lying between them. Germline assignment: CDR1 SGHTA and CDR2 FQGNSA. The CDR3 covers 11 residues. This clonotype was obtained from an adult in good health. Here the sequenced sample was peripheral blood, taken on day 0 of AZD1222 vaccination. The chain joins TRBV7-2 to TRBJ2-7; no reliable D call. In DNA form, the CDR3 reads TGTGCCAGCAGCGACGCCTACGAGCAGTACTTC. This translates into CASSDAYEQYF.